Given below is one T cell receptor beta chain in context. Its antigen remains unidentified. This specimen belongs to a study of cytomegalovirus exposure and HLA in healthy donors. Findings of the study overall: While the bulk of TCR sequences proved rare, some public TCRs turned up in many donors. TCR beta sequences reportedly predicted the HLA-A and HLA-B alleles of most subjects accurately. Another analysis was done later, and it associated 15,000 or so TCR beta sequences with HLA alleles at 0.05 false discovery rate. Excluded: some indistinguishable V segments such as TRBV6-2 and TRBV6-3.

This CDR3 spans 15 amino acids. Germline V gene lookup returns CDR1 SGHAT and CDR2 FQNNGV. V gave up 8 bases and J gave up 4 bases; unmatched junction bases: 10. With 60 Vbeta and 13 Jbeta primers, the PCR was carried out. Sequencing used immunoSEQ multiplex PCR; TCRdb keeps in-frame clones, though not all of them. The sample data list over 55,000 clones. The sequenced sample was PBMCs. This chain connects TRBV11-2 to TRBJ2-1; TRBD2 agrees at 8 bases. This sequence originates from a boy aged 10-17 years in good health and CMV-seronegative. Written as DNA, the CDR3 is TGTGCCAGCGGGGCTTCCGGGACTAGATACAATGAGCAGTTCTTC. Translating it yields CASGASGTRYNEQFF.